This T cell receptor beta chain is from a study of T cells of healthy individuals. This clonotype has a count of ten or more. TCRdb independently ran MiXCR on the 5' RACE reads; one entry per CDR3 protein. In the table there are about 57,000 distinct CDR3 sequences, 15% to 20% of which are singletons. With 4 bases removed from V and 4 bases from J, the gap between germline ends came to 12 bases. The CDR3 sequence is 13 residues long. CDR1 and CDR2 (germline): SQVTM, ANQGSEA. The TCR comes from a human donor in good health. The chain couples TRBV29-1 to TRBJ2-3; possibly TRBD1 for D (5 bases). The chain's CDR3 is CSVAYRMADTQYF. CDR3 sequence (DNA): TGCAGCGTTGCCTACAGGATGGCAGATACGCAGTATTTT.